This TCR beta chain derives from a study of blood T cell repertoires in COVID-19. Germline V gene sequence: CDR1 MDHEN, CDR2 SYDVKM. V lost 4 bases to trimming and J lost 5 bases, with 11 bases between them. The CDR3 has 13 residues. TCRdb's table, derived via immunoSEQ multiplex PCR, lists solely in-frame clones and lacks some. In the table there are 150,000 to 200,000 clones, roughly 85% of which are singletons. This clone was observed a single time. V is TRBV28 and J is TRBJ1-1, with D maybe TRBD1 (5 bases). Sequenced input: peripheral blood. This receptor was taken from a man in his fifties or sixties with acute or convalescent COVID-19. CDR3 region: CASSSQGGTEAFF. The CDR3 DNA reads TGTGCCAGCAGTTCCCAGGGAGGAACTGAAGCTTTCTTT.